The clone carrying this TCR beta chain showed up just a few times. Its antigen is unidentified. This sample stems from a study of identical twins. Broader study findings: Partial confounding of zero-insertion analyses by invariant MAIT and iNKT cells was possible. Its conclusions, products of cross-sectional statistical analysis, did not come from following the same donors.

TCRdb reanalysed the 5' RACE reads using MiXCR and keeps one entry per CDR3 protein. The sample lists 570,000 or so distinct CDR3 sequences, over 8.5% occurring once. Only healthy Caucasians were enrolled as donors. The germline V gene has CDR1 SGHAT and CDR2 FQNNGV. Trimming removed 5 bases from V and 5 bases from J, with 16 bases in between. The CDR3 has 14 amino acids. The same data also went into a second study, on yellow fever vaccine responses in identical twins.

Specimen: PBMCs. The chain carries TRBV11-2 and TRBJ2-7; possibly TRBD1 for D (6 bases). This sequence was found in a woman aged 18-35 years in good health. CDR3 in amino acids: CASSHVPQGHEQYF. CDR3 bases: TGTGCCAGCAGCCACGTACCACAGGGTCACGAGCAGTACTTC.